This paragraph reports one T cell receptor (beta chain). Its antigen is currently unknown. The data derive from a study of shared clonotypes between healthy human individuals. Study-wide points: Naive subsets usually exceeded memory subsets in estimated richness. The expectation was that sequencing depth would affect clonotype sharing among donors. What rarefaction showed was incomplete sorted-subset sequencing despite large depth.

Libraries were prepared by immunoSEQ multiplex PCR; TCRdb keeps only in-frame clonotypes and omits some of them. The table records 650,000 to 800,000 clones, about 91% of them present only once. Germline V gene lookup returns CDR1 SGDLS and CDR2 YYNGEE. This CDR3 is 16 amino acids long. Losses at the gene ends were 0 bases for V and 6 bases for J; bases not matched to a gene: 7. Terminally differentiated effector memory CD45RA+ cells were excluded from the naive CD8 cells, which were CD45RO-negative and positively selected for CCR7. This clonotype was obtained from a man aged 25 to 45 in good health. The sequenced sample consisted of naive CD8+ T cells sorted from blood. V usage is TRBV9 and J usage is TRBJ2-2, with 8 bases that match TRBD1. The CDR3 DNA follows: TGTGCCAGCAGCGTAGGAGGACAGGGAATCCCCGGGGAGCTGTTTTTT. It codes for CASSVGGQGIPGELFF.